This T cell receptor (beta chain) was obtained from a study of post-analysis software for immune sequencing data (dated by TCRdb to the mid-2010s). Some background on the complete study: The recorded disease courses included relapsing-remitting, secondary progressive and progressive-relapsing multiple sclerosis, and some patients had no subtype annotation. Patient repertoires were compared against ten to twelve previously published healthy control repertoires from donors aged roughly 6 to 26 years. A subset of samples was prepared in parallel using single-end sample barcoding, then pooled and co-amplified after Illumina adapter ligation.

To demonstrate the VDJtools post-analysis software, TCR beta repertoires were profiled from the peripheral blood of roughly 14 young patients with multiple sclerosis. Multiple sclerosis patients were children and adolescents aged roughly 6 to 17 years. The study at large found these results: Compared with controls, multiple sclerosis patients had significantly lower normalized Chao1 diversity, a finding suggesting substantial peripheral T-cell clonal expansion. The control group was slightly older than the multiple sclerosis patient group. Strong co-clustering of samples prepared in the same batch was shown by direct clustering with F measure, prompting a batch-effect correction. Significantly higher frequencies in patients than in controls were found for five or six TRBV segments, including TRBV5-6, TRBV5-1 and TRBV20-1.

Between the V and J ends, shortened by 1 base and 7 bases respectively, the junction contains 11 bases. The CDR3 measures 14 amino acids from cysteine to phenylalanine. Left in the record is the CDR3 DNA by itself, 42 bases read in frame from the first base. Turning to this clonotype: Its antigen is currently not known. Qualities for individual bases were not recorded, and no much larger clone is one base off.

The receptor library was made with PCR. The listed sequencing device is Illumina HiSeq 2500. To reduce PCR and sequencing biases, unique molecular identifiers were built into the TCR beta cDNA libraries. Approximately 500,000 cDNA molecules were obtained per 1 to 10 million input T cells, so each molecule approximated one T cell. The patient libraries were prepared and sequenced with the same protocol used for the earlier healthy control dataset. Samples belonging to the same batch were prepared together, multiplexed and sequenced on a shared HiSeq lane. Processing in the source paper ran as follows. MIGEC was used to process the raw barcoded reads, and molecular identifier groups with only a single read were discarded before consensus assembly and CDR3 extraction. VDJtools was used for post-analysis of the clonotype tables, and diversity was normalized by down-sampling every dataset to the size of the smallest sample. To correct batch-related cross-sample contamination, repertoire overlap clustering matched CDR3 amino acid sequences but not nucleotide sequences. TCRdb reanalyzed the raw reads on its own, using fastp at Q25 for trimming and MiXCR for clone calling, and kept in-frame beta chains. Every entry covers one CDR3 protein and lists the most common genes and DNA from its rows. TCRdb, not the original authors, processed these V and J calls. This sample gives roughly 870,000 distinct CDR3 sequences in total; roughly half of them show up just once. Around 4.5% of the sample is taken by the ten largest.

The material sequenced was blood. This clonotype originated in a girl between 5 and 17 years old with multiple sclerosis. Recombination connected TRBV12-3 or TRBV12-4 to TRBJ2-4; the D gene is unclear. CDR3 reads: CASSLGQGRNIQYF. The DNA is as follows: TGTGCCAGCAGTTTAGGGCAAGGTCGCAACATTCAGTACTTC.